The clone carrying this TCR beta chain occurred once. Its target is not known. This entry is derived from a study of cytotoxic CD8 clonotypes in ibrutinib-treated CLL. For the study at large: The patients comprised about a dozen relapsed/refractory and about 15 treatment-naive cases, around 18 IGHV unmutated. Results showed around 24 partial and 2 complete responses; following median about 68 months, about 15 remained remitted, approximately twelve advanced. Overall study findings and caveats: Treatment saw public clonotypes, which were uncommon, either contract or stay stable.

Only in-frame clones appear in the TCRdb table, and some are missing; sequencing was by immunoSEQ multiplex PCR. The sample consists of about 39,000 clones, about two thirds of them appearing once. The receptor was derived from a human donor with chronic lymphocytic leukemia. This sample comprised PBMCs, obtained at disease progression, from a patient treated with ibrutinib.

The CDR3: CASSLGIGGTEAFF. The CDR3 DNA reads TGCGCCAGCAGCTTGGGGATTGGCGGCACTGAAGCTTTCTTT. The genes are TRBV5-1 and TRBJ1-1; D gene unclear. The CDR3 consists of 14 residues. The V end was cut by 0 bases, the J end by 4 bases, with 10 bases between. The germline V gene has CDR1 SGHRS and CDR2 YFSETQ.